The 17 T cell receptor beta chains listed next were all sequenced from one sample in a study of shared clonotypes between healthy human individuals. TCRdb's table, derived via immunoSEQ multiplex PCR, lists solely in-frame clones and lacks some. This sample carries about 1.1 million clones, approximately 80% of them seen once, and the ten largest clones take 0.85% to 1%. The specimen sequenced was memory CD4+ T cells from PBMCs. Subset indicated: CD45RA-negative fraction. Receptor source: a man aged 18 to 30 in good health. Some clones in this sample may be carry-over from other donors' samples.

The chain couples TRBV7-2 to TRBJ2-5; possibly TRBD2 for D (6 bases). CDR3 length: 16 amino acids. Per germline, CDR1 SGHTA and CDR2 FQGNSA. V was clipped by 5 bases and J by 2 bases, with 18 bases between them. CDR3 in amino acids: CASSLPTQAGQETQYF. Here the CDR3 DNA reads TGTGCCAGCAGCCTTCCCACCCAGGCGGGACAAGAGACCCAGTACTTC. The entire variable domain, with the rest obtained from reference TRBV7-2 and TRBJ2-5, is as follows: GAGVSQSPSNKVTEKGKDVELRCDPISGHTALYWYRQSLGQGLEFLIYFQGNSAPDKSGLPSDRFSAERTGGSVSTLTIQRTQQEDSAVYLCASSLPTQAGQETQYFGPGTRLLVL.

As to this clone: With a far larger clone one base away, a read error is the likely cause. V is TRBV5-4 and J is TRBJ1-1, with TRBD1 as a possible D gene (5 bases). V lost 0 bases to trimming and J lost 3 bases, with 15 bases between them. The CDR3 runs to 16 residues. Germline CDR1 reads SGHNT; CDR2 reads YYREEE (reference sequence). Here the CDR3 DNA reads TGTGCCAGCAGCTTGGGGACACGGGTTGAGGACACTGAAGCTTTCTTT. It is translated as CASSLGTRVEDTEAFF.

In this sample, this clone turned up many times. The chain joins TRBV5-4 to TRBJ2-2; D call uncertain. From germline, CDR1 is SGHNT and CDR2 YYREEE (reference sequence). V lost 2 bases and J lost 0, with 8 bases in between. The CDR3 length is 15 residues. In DNA, the CDR3 is TGTGCCAGCAGCTTTTCCAGAGCGAACACCGGGGAGCTGTTTTTT. The encoded protein is CASSFSRANTGELFF.

V is TRBV7-2 and J is TRBJ2-7; TRBD1 aligns across 8 bases. CDR1 and CDR2 from the germline V gene are SGHTA and FQGNSA. V shed 3 bases, J shed 2 bases, and the junction held 3 bases outside the gene matches. The CDR3 consists of 14 residues. CDR3: CASSFEQGAYEQYF. CDR3 bases: TGTGCCAGCAGCTTTGAACAGGGGGCCTACGAGCAGTACTTC.

The gene calls are TRBV5-1 and TRBJ2-6; a possible D gene is TRBD1 (5 bases). CDR1 is SGHRS, CDR2 YFSETQ, per germline. V was trimmed by 5 bases and J by 4 bases, leaving 13 bases between them. CDR3 length: 15 amino acids. In nucleotides, the CDR3 is TGCGCCAGCAGGGGCGTCAGGGTCGGGGCCAACGTCCTGACTTTC. Translating it yields CASRGVRVGANVLTF.

This clone was observed once. The V call is TRBV2, the J call TRBJ2-1; possibly TRBD2 for D (6 bases). CDR1 and CDR2 (germline): SNHLY, FYNNEI. The CDR3 loop spans 16 amino acids. V was trimmed by 6 bases and J by 8 bases, leaving 23 bases between them. Here the CDR3 DNA reads TGTGCCAGCAGGCCCTTTAGCGGCTCCGACGAGGATGAGCAGTTCTTC. Translating it yields CASRPFSGSDEDEQFF.

The chain links TRBV28 to TRBJ2-1, with D possibly matching TRBD1 (6 bases). This CDR3 is built from 16 residues. CDR1 is MDHEN and CDR2 is SYDVKM in the germline V gene. V was cut by 7 bases and J by 1 base, with 17 bases left in between. The DNA of the CDR3 is TGTGCCAGCAACGGTGGGGCAGGGGAATCCTACAATGAGCAGTTCTTC. Amino acid sequence: CASNGGAGESYNEQFF.

V is TRBV6-1 and J is TRBJ2-7, with 9 bases that match TRBD1. The CDR3 extends over 15 amino acids. Germline V gene sequence: CDR1 MNHNS, CDR2 SASEGT. Trimming took 2 bases from V and 4 from J; bases not matched to a gene: 6. CDR3 amino acids: CASSEPGDRVYEQYF. The CDR3 bases are TGTGCCAGCAGTGAACCGGGGGACAGGGTTTACGAGCAGTACTTC.

Comments on this clone: This same CDR3 is encoded by further DNA sequences in the sample. The J gene is TRBJ1-5, the V gene TRBV5-1; D is ambiguous. The CDR3 has 13 amino acids. Trimming removed 4 bases at V and 0 bases at J, with 5 bases between. In germline, CDR1 is SGHRS, CDR2 YFSETQ. The CDR3 bases are TGCGCCAGCAGCAGGGATAGCAATCAGCCCCAGCATTTT. Its protein is CASSRDSNQPQHF. Filled out from reference TRBV5-1 and TRBJ1-5, the complete variable domain reads KAGVTQTPRYLIKTRGQQVTLSCSPISGHRSVSWYQQTPGQGLQFLFEYFSETQRNKGNFPGRFSGRQFSNSRSEMNVSTLELGDSALYLCASSRDSNQPQHFGDGTRLSIL.

The chain couples TRBV7-9 to TRBJ1-1; 7 positions agree with TRBD1. CDR1 and CDR2 from the germline V gene are SEHNR and FQNEAQ (reference sequence). Trimming removed 4 bases from V and 3 bases from J; junction bases left unmatched: 11. The length of the CDR3 is 16 residues. CDR3 sequence reads: CASSYRQGPGDTEAFF. In DNA form, the CDR3 reads TGTGCCAGCAGCTACCGACAGGGCCCGGGGGACACTGAAGCTTTCTTT.

This clone was counted only a few times. This rearrangement joins TRBV7-9 to TRBJ1-1; a weak D match, TRBD1 (5 bases). Germline V gene lookup returns CDR1 SEHNR and CDR2 FQNEAQ (reference sequence). The V end lost 5 bases, the J end lost 0 bases, and 16 bases lay between the germline ends. This CDR3 is built from 16 residues. CDR3 nucleotides: TGTGCCAGCAGCCAAACAGGTATTGGGGTGAACACTGAAGCTTTCTTT. Its protein product is CASSQTGIGVNTEAFF.

CDR3 sequence (DNA): TGCGCCAGCAGCCCCACTAGCGGGAGAGTATACGAGCAGTACTTC. The encoded protein is CASSPTSGRVYEQYF. The rearrangement uses TRBV5-1 and TRBJ2-7, with 11 bases matching TRBD2. This CDR3 has 15 amino acids. Germline loops: CDR1 SGHRS, CDR2 YFSETQ. V shed 4 bases, J shed 4 bases, and the junction held 7 bases outside the gene matches.

The chain employs TRBV27 and TRBJ2-5; the match to TRBD1 covers 9 bases. This CDR3 has 17 amino acids. V lost 6 bases, J lost 6 bases, and 17 bases stayed unmatched. Germline-derived CDR1 and CDR2 are MNHEY and SMNVEV (reference sequence). CDR3 DNA: TGTGCCAGCAGCCATCGGGTAAGGACAGGGGTCGGAAAGACCCAGTACTTC. Translated, it gives CASSHRVRTGVGKTQYF.

This sequence joins TRBV5-1 and TRBJ2-1; 9 positions match TRBD2. CDR3 length equals 18 residues. The germline V gene encodes CDR1 SGHRS and CDR2 YFSETQ. The J segment lost 1 base and the V segment lost 1 base, leaving 9 bases of the junction unmatched. CDR3 protein: CASSLIAGGISSYNEQFF. CDR3 in DNA: TGCGCCAGCAGCTTGATTGCGGGAGGGATATCATCCTACAATGAGCAGTTCTTC.

This clone was observed a handful of times. This chain uses TRBV18 with TRBJ2-7; 10 bases fit TRBD2. V shed 3 bases and J 3 bases; nucleotides not matched to a gene: 5. Looked up from germline, CDR1 is KGHSH and CDR2 is LQKENI. The CDR3 totals 15 residues. CDR3 DNA sequence: TGTGCCAGCTCACCGGGAACTAGCGGGAACTACGAGCAGTACTTC. As protein: CASSPGTSGNYEQYF.

CDR3 region: CASRAHSGNTIYF. The CDR3 nucleotides read TGTGCCAGCAGAGCTCACTCTGGAAACACCATATATTTT. The gene calls are TRBV6-5 and TRBJ1-3; D call uncertain. The V and J ends lost 6 bases and 0 bases respectively, with 6 bases between them. The CDR3 runs to 13 residues. Germline assignment: CDR1 MNHEY and CDR2 SVGAGI.

The chain carries TRBV19 and TRBJ1-2; 10 nucleotides line up with TRBD1. CDR3 length equals 15 residues. V was pared by 7 bases and J by 4 bases, with 9 bases of the junction left unmatched. In germline, CDR1 is LNHDA, CDR2 SQIVND (reference sequence). The CDR3 protein is CASKVTGGPSYGYTF. The CDR3 bases are TGTGCCAGTAAGGTGACAGGGGGCCCAAGCTATGGCTACACCTTC. The variable domain in full, completed from reference TRBV19 and TRBJ1-2, reads DGGITQSPKYLFRKEGQNVTLSCEQNLNHDAMYWYRQDPGQGLRLIYYSQIVNDFQKGDIAEGYSVSREKKESFPLTVTSAQKNPTAFYLCASKVTGGPSYGYTFGSGTRLTVV.